The entry below describes one T cell receptor beta chain. Its cognate antigen is unknown. Some clones are missing from TCRdb's copy, which holds only in-frame ones; the method was immunoSEQ multiplex PCR. The sample contains 400,000 to 450,000 clones, roughly 90% of which appear only once. The source of the sample is a study of Ad26.COV2.S vaccination and SARS-CoV-2 variants. Study observations and caveats: Recipients given vaccine exceeded placebo recipients in spike-specific TCR breadth. Across vaccine and placebo recipients, the breadth of non-spike TCRs was similar.

Treatment meaning: 19 received Ad26.COV2.S at low or high dose, single or two shots; about 5 received placebo; per-sample allocation not given. Samples analyzed were those drawn on day 63 after the first vaccine or placebo injection. The sample in question was peripheral blood, obtained in a trial of Ad26.COV2.S vaccine versus placebo. This receptor was identified in a person aged 18-65 years who received the Ad26.COV2.S COVID-19 vaccine or a placebo.

CDR3 sequence reads: CASSHPGEGIYEQYF. The CDR3 DNA reads TGTGCCAGCAGCCACCCCGGAGAGGGAATCTACGAGCAGTACTTC. The rearrangement uses TRBV14 and TRBJ2-7; D possibly corresponds to TRBD2 (5 bases). The germline V gene encodes CDR1 SGHDN and CDR2 FVKESK. This CDR3 has 15 residues. Trimming left V 3 bases short and J 3 bases short, with 15 bases between.